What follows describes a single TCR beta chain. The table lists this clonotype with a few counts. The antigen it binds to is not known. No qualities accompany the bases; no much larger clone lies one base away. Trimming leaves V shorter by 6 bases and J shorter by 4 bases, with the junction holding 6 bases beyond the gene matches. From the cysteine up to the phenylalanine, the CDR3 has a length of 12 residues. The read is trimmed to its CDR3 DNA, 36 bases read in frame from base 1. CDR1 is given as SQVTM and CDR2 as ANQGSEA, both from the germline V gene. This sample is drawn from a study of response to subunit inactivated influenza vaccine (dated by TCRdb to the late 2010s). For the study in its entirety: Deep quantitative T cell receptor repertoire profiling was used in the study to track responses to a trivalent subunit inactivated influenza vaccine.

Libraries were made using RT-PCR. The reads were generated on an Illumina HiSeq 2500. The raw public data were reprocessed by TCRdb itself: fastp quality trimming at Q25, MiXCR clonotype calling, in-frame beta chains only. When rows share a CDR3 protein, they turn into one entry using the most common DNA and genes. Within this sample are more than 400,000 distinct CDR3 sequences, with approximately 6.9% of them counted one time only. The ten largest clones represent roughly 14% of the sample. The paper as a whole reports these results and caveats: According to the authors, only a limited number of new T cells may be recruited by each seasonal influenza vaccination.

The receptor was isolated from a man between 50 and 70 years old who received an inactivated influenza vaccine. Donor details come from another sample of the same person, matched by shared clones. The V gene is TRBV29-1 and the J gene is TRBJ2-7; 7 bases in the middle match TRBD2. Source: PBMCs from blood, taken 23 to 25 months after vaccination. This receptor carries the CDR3 CSVERGSYEQYF. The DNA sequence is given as TGCAGCGTGGAGCGGGGCTCGTACGAGCAGTACTTC.